Listed here are 15 T cell receptor beta chains from one sample, sequenced in a study of blood T cells in healthy people across ages. Sample-barcoded 5' priming and a J-beta primer mix drove a second PCR of roughly 7 to 11 cycles. One entry per CDR3 protein results from TCRdb running MiXCR on the 5' RACE reads. The table shows 1,800,000 or so distinct CDR3 sequences, with around 40% occurring only once. Sample: blood. The receptors here all came from a human donor in good health.

This clonotype was seen a few times. The gene calls are TRBV7-2 and TRBJ2-5; 11 nucleotides align to TRBD2. CDR1 and CDR2 (germline): SGHTA, FQGNSA. The CDR3 is made up of 16 amino acids. J gave up 2 bases and V 5 bases, and 7 bases lay outside the gene matches. As DNA, the CDR3 is TGTGCCAGCAGCCCCTGGGGACTAGCGGAGCAAGAGACCCAGTACTTC. Amino acid sequence: CASSPWGLAEQETQYF.

The chain couples TRBV24-1 to TRBJ2-3; D perhaps matches TRBD2 (5 bases). CDR3 size: 14 residues. The germline V gene encodes CDR1 KGHDR and CDR2 SFDVKD. Trimming took 3 bases from V and 3 from J, leaving 9 bases between them. The CDR3 coding sequence is TGTGCCACCAGTGATCCGGGAAAAACAGATACGCAGTATTTT. It yields the protein CATSDPGKTDTQYF.

The rearrangement links TRBV20-1 to TRBJ1-1; D possibly corresponds to TRBD1 (6 bases). The ends were cut back, 6 bases at V and 1 base at J, with 18 bases in the middle. The CDR3 consists of 15 residues. The germline CDR1 and CDR2 sequences are DFQATT and SNEGSKA (reference sequence). The CDR3 is CSAPRDNLPNTEAFF. CDR3 sequence (DNA): TGCAGTGCACCCCGGGACAACTTGCCGAACACTGAAGCTTTCTTT.

CDR3 coding DNA: TGTGCCAGCAGCACCTTCAGGGGCTACGAGCAGTACTTC. Its translation: CASSTFRGYEQYF. The V and J genes are TRBV6-2 or TRBV6-3 and TRBJ2-5; D may be TRBD1 (6 bases). The end of the DNA aligns better with TRBJ2-7, so the J call may be wrong. This CDR3 region has 13 residues. The germline V gene encodes CDR1 MNHEY and CDR2 SVGEGT.

The CDR3 protein is CASSPPGLALSYNEQFF. The DNA of the CDR3 is TGTGCCAGCAGCCCTCCAGGACTAGCGCTCTCCTACAATGAGCAGTTCTTC. This chain joins TRBV28 and TRBJ2-1, with 9 bases lining up with TRBD2. The CDR3 is made up of 17 amino acids. The ends lost 6 bases at V and 0 bases at J; junction bases unmatched: 9. From germline, CDR1 is MDHEN and CDR2 SYDVKM.

The CDR3 spells CASSFRFREPYEQYF. The DNA for the CDR3 is TGTGCCAGCAGTTTTAGGTTCAGGGAACCCTACGAGCAGTACTTC. V usage is TRBV28 and J usage is TRBJ2-7; D is perhaps TRBD1 (5 bases). The CDR3 contains 15 residues. Germline assignment: CDR1 MDHEN and CDR2 SYDVKM. With 3 bases removed from V and 2 bases from J, the gap between germline ends came to 14 bases.

This clonotype turned up a few times. The rearrangement joins TRBV5-1 to TRBJ2-6; D gene ambiguous. Germline CDR1 and CDR2: SGHRS and YFSETQ. The CDR3 has 17 amino acids. The V and J ends lost 4 bases and 0 bases respectively, with 14 bases between them. The CDR3 DNA reads as TGCGCCAGCAGCATGGCTATCCCCCACTCTGGGGCCAACGTCCTGACTTTC. It encodes CASSMAIPHSGANVLTF.

The CDR3 loop is CSARVGAGGTFPYNEQFF. CDR3 nucleotide sequence: TGCAGTGCTAGAGTCGGAGCGGGGGGGACCTTCCCCTACAATGAGCAGTTCTTC. The chain recombines TRBV20-1 with TRBJ2-1, with 10 positions matching TRBD2. The CDR3 length is 18 residues. J lost 2 bases, V lost 1 base, and 11 bases had no gene match. In germline, CDR1 is DFQATT, CDR2 SNEGSKA (reference sequence).

The rearrangement links TRBV4-3 to TRBJ2-1, with D hard to call. This CDR3 is built from 16 residues. Germline lookup yields CDR1 LGHNA and CDR2 YSLEER. Trimming left V 0 bases short and J 0 bases short, with 9 bases between. This chain's CDR3 is CASSQERQSSYNEQFF. The DNA for the CDR3 is TGCGCCAGCAGCCAAGAACGCCAGAGCTCCTACAATGAGCAGTTCTTC.

V usage is TRBV20-1 and J usage is TRBJ1-2; the D gene is possibly TRBD1 (6 bases). The V end was cut by 4 bases, the J end by 1 base, with 10 bases between. This CDR3 comprises 13 residues. CDR1 DFQATT and CDR2 SNEGSKA come from the germline V gene (reference sequence). The CDR3 sequence is CSAKDSFNYGYTF. CDR3 sequence (DNA): TGCAGTGCTAAGGACAGCTTTAACTATGGCTACACCTTC.

As to this clonotype: A junction end diverges from the germline sequence, so it may reflect a read error. V usage is TRBV25-1 and J usage is TRBJ2-1; D not resolved. This CDR3 has 10 residues. Germline V CDR1 and CDR2: MGHDK, SYGVNS. In DNA form, the CDR3 reads TGTGCCAGCATAAGTAATGAGCGGTTCTTC. Amino acids: CASISNERFF. Full variable domain (outside the CDR3, taken from reference TRBV25-1 and TRBJ2-1): EADIYQTPRYLVIGTGKKITLECSQTMGHDKMYWYQQDPGMELHLIHYSYGVNSTEKGDLSSESTVSRIRTEHFPLTLESARPSHTSQYLCASISNERFFGPGTRLTVL.

V usage is TRBV11-2 and J usage is TRBJ2-5; maybe TRBD2 (6 bases). Germline values: CDR1 SGHAT, CDR2 FQNNGV. This CDR3 region has 14 residues. V lost 5 bases and J lost 1, with 11 bases in between. CDR3 loop: CASSIAGSQETQYF. Here the CDR3 DNA reads TGTGCCAGCAGCATCGCGGGGTCCCAAGAGACCCAGTACTTC.

The chain employs TRBV5-5 and TRBJ2-1; D is unresolved. The germline CDR1 and CDR2 sequences are SGHKS and YYEKEE (reference sequence). The CDR3 runs to 12 residues. Trimming left V 4 bases short and J 9 bases short, with 11 bases between. CDR3 amino acids: CASSRVMGEQFF. Written as DNA, the CDR3 is TGTGCCAGCAGCCGGGTAATGGGTGAGCAGTTCTTC.

The J gene is TRBJ1-2, the V gene TRBV20-1; D is unresolved. The CDR3 is 11 residues long. Trimming took off 4 bases at V and 5 bases at J, with 8 bases between the two ends. The germline V gene has CDR1 DFQATT and CDR2 SNEGSKA (reference sequence). The CDR3 here is CSANTQYGYTF. Here the CDR3 DNA reads TGCAGTGCTAACACTCAATATGGCTACACCTTC.

This chain links TRBV10-3 with TRBJ2-3; the D call may be TRBD1 or TRBD2 (5 bases each). Germline lookup yields CDR1 ENHRY and CDR2 SYGVKD. This CDR3 contains 19 residues. The V and J ends lost 10 bases and 6 bases respectively, with 35 bases between them. The CDR3 spells CATLSIRDPTEGATDTQYF. The CDR3 DNA is TGTGCCACCCTGAGCATACGGGACCCCACAGAAGGGGCCACGGATACGCAGTATTTT.